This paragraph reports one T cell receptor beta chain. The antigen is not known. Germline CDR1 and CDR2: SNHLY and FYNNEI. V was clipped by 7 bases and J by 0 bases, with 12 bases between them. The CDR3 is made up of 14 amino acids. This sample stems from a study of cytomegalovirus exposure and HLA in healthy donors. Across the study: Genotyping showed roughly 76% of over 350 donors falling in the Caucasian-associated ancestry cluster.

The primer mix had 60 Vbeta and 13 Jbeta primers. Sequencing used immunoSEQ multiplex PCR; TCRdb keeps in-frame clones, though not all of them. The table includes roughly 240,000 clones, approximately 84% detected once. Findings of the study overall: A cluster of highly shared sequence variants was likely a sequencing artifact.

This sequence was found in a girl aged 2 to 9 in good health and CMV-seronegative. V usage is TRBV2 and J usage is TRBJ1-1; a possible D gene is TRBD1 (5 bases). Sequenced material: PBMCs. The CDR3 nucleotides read TGTGCCAGCAAACGGCGACAGATGAACACTGAAGCTTTCTTT. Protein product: CASKRRQMNTEAFF.